The 14 T cell receptor beta chains presented below share a single source sample, sequenced in a study of T cells expressing NK-cell markers. TCRdb derives one entry per CDR3 protein from the 5' RACE reads, leaving out DNA. This sample's clone table lists 500,000 to 700,000 distinct CDR3 sequences. Sequencing input: blood T cells: a sorted CD56 or NKG2C T cell subset, CD4+ or CD8+ T cells, or bulk PBMC T cells (not recorded which). The source is a man younger than 30 in good health.

The chain joins TRBV29-1 to TRBJ2-7; without DNA, the TCRdb call of TRBD2 cannot be checked. The CDR3 loop spans 11 amino acids. The germline CDR1 and CDR2 sequences are SQVTM and ANQGSEA. CDR3 protein: CSIESGYEQYF.

The chain recombines TRBV20-1 with TRBJ2-5; TCRdb designates TRBD2, a call that cannot be tested without DNA. Germline CDR1 is DFQATT and CDR2 is SNEGSKA (reference sequence). The CDR3 spans 16 residues. The CDR3 reads CSAREGTSGLQETQYF.

The chain is built from TRBV10-3 and TRBJ1-2; the D call from TCRdb, TRBD1, cannot be confirmed without DNA. Germline lookup yields CDR1 ENHRY and CDR2 SYGVKD. CDR3 length equals 13 residues. The chain's CDR3 is CAISDRDAYGYTF.

This chain connects TRBV6-2 or TRBV6-3 to TRBJ2-1; TCRdb returns TRBD1, unconfirmable since there is no DNA. This CDR3 has 13 residues. Germline assignment: CDR1 MNHEY and CDR2 SVGEGT. This CDR3 is CASRRGIHNEQFF.

The rearrangement joins TRBV5-1 to TRBJ2-3. Germline CDR1 and CDR2: SGHRS and YFSETQ. The CDR3 runs to 14 residues. CDR3 residues: CASSFSSTEYTQYF.

The chain employs TRBV5-1 and TRBJ2-5; the TCRdb D gene call, TRBD1, has no DNA to confirm it. Germline CDR1 is SGHRS and CDR2 is YFSETQ. The CDR3 length is 13 residues. CDR3 in amino acids: CASSPPARKTQYF.

V gene TRBV28 combines with J gene TRBJ2-7; TCRdb outputs TRBD1, but without DNA this stays unchecked. Looked up from germline, CDR1 is MDHEN and CDR2 is SYDVKM. The CDR3 totals 16 residues. The CDR3 reads CASSTPDRGPSYEQYF.

V is TRBV11-2 and J is TRBJ2-1; as DNA is missing, the TRBD2 call by TCRdb cannot be tested. The CDR3 has 19 residues. Germline-derived CDR1 and CDR2 are SGHAT and FQNNGV. The chain's CDR3 is CASSPFRPSGSFAYNEQFF.

CDR3 sequence: CSVEDSGLTDTQYF. V is TRBV29-1 and J is TRBJ2-3; the D call from TCRdb, TRBD2, cannot be confirmed without DNA. The CDR3 extends over 14 amino acids. Per germline, CDR1 SQVTM and CDR2 ANQGSEA.

The rearrangement uses TRBV15 and TRBJ2-1. The CDR3 runs to 13 residues. CDR1 is LNHNV and CDR2 is YYDKDF in the germline V gene (reference sequence). The CDR3 sequence: CATSRVVVEEQFF.

The genes are TRBV14 and TRBJ2-2; TCRdb selects TRBD2, and the lack of DNA leaves this call unchecked. CDR3 size: 18 residues. CDR1 is SGHDN and CDR2 is FVKESK in the germline V gene. The CDR3 loop is CASSLYHGLAGNTGELFF.

The V gene is TRBV20-1, the J gene TRBJ2-7; absent DNA, TCRdb's TRBD2 call cannot be checked. The CDR3 runs to 16 residues. CDR1 and CDR2 from the germline V gene are DFQATT and SNEGSKA (reference sequence). CDR3: CSAMPLIGSGFYEQYF.

V usage is TRBV9 and J usage is TRBJ2-1. Germline-derived CDR1 and CDR2 are SGDLS and YYNGEE. The CDR3 totals 16 residues. The CDR3 spells CASSVATSFSYNEQFF.

The chain joins TRBV2 to TRBJ1-1; the TCRdb call, TRBD1, lacks DNA for checking. CDR3 length: 13 residues. CDR1 is SNHLY and CDR2 is FYNNEI in the germline V gene. The CDR3 loop reads CATNRGLVTEAFF. Complete variable domain (other parts from reference TRBV2 and TRBJ1-1): EPEVTQTPSHQVTQMGQEVILRCVPISNHLYFYWYRQILGQKVEFLVSFYNNEISEKSEIFDDQFSVERPDGSNFTLKIRSTKLEDSAMYFCATNRGLVTEAFFGQGTRLTVV.